This T cell receptor beta chain was sequenced for a study of cytomegalovirus exposure and HLA in healthy donors. Study-wide points: Apart from CMV serostatus, no immune exposure information was available. Follow-up analysis later connected one missense variant in DCLRE1C with trimming of TCR beta V- and J-genes.

Looked up from germline, CDR1 is SGHRS and CDR2 is YFSETQ. The V gene lost 4 bases and the J gene lost 7 bases, with 11 bases spanning the gap. The CDR3 spans 12 residues. PCR involved 60 Vbeta and 13 Jbeta primers. Original processing methods: Counted up in a later analysis, unique TCR beta chains came to about 80 million, with some 11 million shared. Data came from immunoSEQ multiplex PCR; TCRdb stores just in-frame clones and leaves some out. V and J calls plus clone size are reproduced from that table; the DNA served to infer D and trimming. The data show about 120,000 clones, with 65% to 80% seen just once and about 3.7% held by the top ten. As regards this clone: Its antigen remains unidentified.

The rearrangement uses TRBV5-1 and TRBJ1-2, with a tentative D call TRBD1 (5 bases). The clonotype originates from a human donor in good health. The sample was PBMCs. This CDR3 is CASSPDGGGYTF. The DNA for the CDR3 is TGCGCCAGCAGCCCAGACGGGGGTGGCTACACCTTC.